Below are 19 T cell receptor beta chains sequenced from a single sample in a study of blood T cell repertoires in COVID-19. Method: immunoSEQ multiplex PCR; TCRdb's copy keeps in-frame clones and lacks some. The sample has roughly 200,000 clones, 86% seen once. Sequencing was carried out using PBMCs or T cells enriched from blood (not recorded which). All receptors derive from a middle-aged woman with acute COVID-19.

J is TRBJ2-1 and V is TRBV6-4, with D perhaps matching TRBD2 (5 bases). Germline-derived CDR1 and CDR2 are MRHNA and SNTAGT. V gave up 3 bases and J gave up 12 bases, with 15 bases separating them. This CDR3 contains 13 residues. CDR3 amino acids: CASSEGSAFRQFF. Written as DNA, the CDR3 is TGTGCCAGCAGTGAGGGGAGTGCATTTAGGCAGTTCTTC.

J is TRBJ1-1 and V is TRBV7-9; no clear D gene. The CDR3 has 15 residues. Trimming took off 2 bases at V and 1 base at J, with 11 bases between the two ends. The V gene's germline CDR1 is SEHNR and CDR2 FQNEAQ (reference sequence). In DNA, the CDR3 is TGTGCCAGCAGCTTAAGCCCAGCAGGGAACACTGAAGCTTTCTTT. The encoded protein is CASSLSPAGNTEAFF.

This chain links TRBV27 with TRBJ1-1; 10 nucleotides line up with TRBD1. Germline CDR1 reads MNHEY; CDR2 reads SMNVEV (reference sequence). J was trimmed by 1 base and V by 2 bases; bases with no gene match: 7. This CDR3 has 17 amino acids. The DNA for the CDR3 is TGTGCCAGCAGTTTACGACAGGGGGCAAAGACGAACACTGAAGCTTTCTTT. Amino acids: CASSLRQGAKTNTEAFF.

V is TRBV24-1 and J is TRBJ2-5, with D uncertain. The germline gives CDR1 KGHDR, CDR2 SFDVKD. The CDR3 has 13 residues. Trimming stripped 10 bases from V and 4 bases from J, with 15 bases between. In DNA, the CDR3 is TGTGCCACGGCCGGGTCCGTCCTAGAGACCCAGTACTTC. Protein sequence: CATAGSVLETQYF.

The V call is TRBV5-1, the J call TRBJ2-7; D might be TRBD1 (7 bases). The V end was cut by 0 bases, the J end by 4 bases, with 20 bases between. Germline CDR1 and CDR2: SGHRS and YFSETQ. The CDR3 has 17 residues. The CDR3 DNA sequence: TGCGCCAGCAGCTTGGCGGGATCGGAGGGGGCTAGGTACGAGCAGTACTTC. It codes for CASSLAGSEGARYEQYF.

This clone was observed a few times. The rearrangement uses TRBV10-3 and TRBJ1-4, with D possibly TRBD1 on 5 matching bases. In germline, CDR1 is ENHRY, CDR2 SYGVKD. V lost 0 bases to trimming and J lost 4 bases, with 12 bases between them. This CDR3 is built from 16 residues. CDR3 sequence (DNA): TGTGCCATCAGTGAGTCGGATCAGGGCTTTAATGAAAAACTGTTTTTT. Amino acid sequence: CAISESDQGFNEKLFF.

V usage is TRBV5-4 and J usage is TRBJ2-3; a weak D match, TRBD2 (6 bases). In germline, CDR1 is SGHNT, CDR2 YYREEE (reference sequence). V was cut by 4 bases and J by 2 bases, with 11 bases left in between. This CDR3 spans 14 amino acids. CDR3 nucleotides: TGTGCCAGCAGCCCCTCGGGGGACACAGATACGCAGTATTTT. This encodes CASSPSGDTDTQYF.

The chain carries TRBV19 and TRBJ1-6, with 7 bases fitting TRBD1. This CDR3 is built from 18 residues. Germline V gives CDR1 LNHDA, CDR2 SQIVND (reference sequence). The V gene end was trimmed by 3 bases and the J gene end by 8 bases; junction bases not matched to a gene: 16. The CDR3 region is CASSIYEVVGQSDSPLHF. DNA for the CDR3: TGTGCCAGTAGTATCTACGAGGTCGTGGGACAGTCGGATTCACCCCTCCACTTT.

This clone occurred once. The rearrangement joins TRBV20-1 to TRBJ2-1; D not resolved. Per germline, CDR1 DFQATT and CDR2 SNEGSKA (reference sequence). V dropped 1 base and J dropped 8 bases, with 6 bases sitting between them. The CDR3 spans 11 residues. The chain's CDR3 is CSARGTDEQFF. CDR3 DNA: TGCAGTGCTAGAGGAACGGATGAGCAGTTCTTC.

The J gene is TRBJ1-3, the V gene TRBV2; no clear D. This CDR3 comprises 14 residues. Germline assignment: CDR1 SNHLY and CDR2 FYNNEI. V lost 6 bases and J lost 0, with 9 bases in between. The CDR3 DNA is TGTGCCAGCAGAGCAGCGAGCTCTGGAAACACCATATATTTT. It codes for CASRAASSGNTIYF.

V gene TRBV12-3 or TRBV12-4 combines with J gene TRBJ1-6; no definite D call. Trimming stripped 3 bases from V and 10 bases from J, with 7 bases between. There are 12 residues in the CDR3. The CDR3 spells CASSLSGSPLHF. CDR3 coding DNA: TGTGCCAGCAGTTTGTCGGGATCACCCCTCCACTTT.

V and J are TRBV7-9 and TRBJ2-1; 11 bases line up with TRBD2. The V and J ends lost 1 base and 7 bases, in that order; junction bases with no gene match: 6. Germline CDR1 SEHNR, CDR2 FQNEAQ (reference sequence). There are 16 residues in the CDR3. CDR3: CASSLVVLAGGNEQFF. The CDR3 DNA reads as TGTGCCAGCAGCTTAGTTGTTCTAGCGGGGGGTAATGAGCAGTTCTTC.

The rearrangement links TRBV4-1 to TRBJ1-1; unclear D gene. This CDR3 is 14 amino acids long. V was pared by 8 bases and J by 0 bases, with 13 bases between. Germline CDR1 reads MGHRA; CDR2 reads YSYEKL. The chain's CDR3 is CASGRPELNTEAFF. Here the CDR3 DNA reads TGCGCCAGCGGGAGGCCCGAATTGAACACTGAAGCTTTCTTT.

The rearrangement links TRBV11-2 to TRBJ1-2; a weak D match, TRBD1 (6 bases). Germline loops: CDR1 SGHAT, CDR2 FQNNGV. The CDR3 sequence is 16 residues long. Trimming removed 4 bases at V and 1 base at J, with 16 bases between. In DNA, the CDR3 is TGTGCCAGCAGCTCCTACGGTGGGGGCAGTAACTATGGCTACACCTTC. It codes for CASSSYGGGSNYGYTF.

The chain carries TRBV2 and TRBJ2-6; no firm D call. The CDR3 has 15 amino acids. Germline V gene lookup returns CDR1 SNHLY and CDR2 FYNNEI. With 6 bases removed from V and 0 bases from J, the gap between germline ends came to 9 bases. DNA for the CDR3: TGTGCCAGCAGAGCAGCGAGCTCTGGGGCCAACGTCCTGACTTTC. It specifies CASRAASSGANVLTF.

The chain has TRBV27 and TRBJ1-2; 7 bases are shared with TRBD1. The germline V gene has CDR1 MNHEY and CDR2 SMNVEV (reference sequence). V dropped 4 bases and J dropped 6; count of bases not matched to a gene: 11. The CDR3 sequence is 15 residues long. This CDR3 reads CASSSQADRENGYTF. The DNA for the CDR3 is TGTGCCAGCAGTTCCCAAGCCGACAGGGAAAATGGCTACACCTTC.

The chain joins TRBV3-1 (or the pseudogene TRBV3-2) to TRBJ2-1, with 8 bases lining up with TRBD2. Germline V gene data show CDR1 as LGHDT and CDR2 as YNNKEL (reference sequence). With 0 bases clipped from V and 8 bases from J, the junction kept 9 bases outside the gene matches. The CDR3 length is 16 residues. This CDR3 reads CASSQDSGTSFHEQFF. The CDR3 bases are TGTGCCAGCAGCCAAGATAGCGGGACTAGTTTTCATGAGCAGTTCTTC.

This chain connects TRBV5-8 to TRBJ1-2, with 9 bases lining up with TRBD1. The V segment lost 0 bases and the J segment 12 bases; nucleotides outside the gene matches: 6. The germline gives CDR1 SGHTS, CDR2 YDEGEE. The CDR3 has 13 residues. The DNA for the CDR3 is TGTGCCAGCAGCTTGGACAGGGGGCATTGGAACACCTTC. It encodes CASSLDRGHWNTF.

V usage is TRBV5-1 and J usage is TRBJ1-1; D is undetermined. V was trimmed by 1 base and J by 6 bases, leaving 10 bases between them. The germline V gene has CDR1 SGHRS and CDR2 YFSETQ. The CDR3 has 13 amino acids. In DNA, the CDR3 is TGCGCCAGCAGCTTGCGGGAGTTCGCTGAAGCTTTCTTT. Translated: CASSLREFAEAFF.